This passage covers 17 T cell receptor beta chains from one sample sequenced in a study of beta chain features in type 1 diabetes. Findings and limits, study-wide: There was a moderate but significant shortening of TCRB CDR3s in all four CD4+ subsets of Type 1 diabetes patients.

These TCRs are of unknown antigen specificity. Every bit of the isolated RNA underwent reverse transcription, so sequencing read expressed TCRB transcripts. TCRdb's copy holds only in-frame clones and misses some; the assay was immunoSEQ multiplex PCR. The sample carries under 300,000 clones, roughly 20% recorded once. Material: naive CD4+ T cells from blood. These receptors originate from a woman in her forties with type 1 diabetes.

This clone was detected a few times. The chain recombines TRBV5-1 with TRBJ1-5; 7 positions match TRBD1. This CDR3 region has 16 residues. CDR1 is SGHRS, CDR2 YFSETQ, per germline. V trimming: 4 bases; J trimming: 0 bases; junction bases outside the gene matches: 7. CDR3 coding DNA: TGCGCCAGCAGCCAGGACCCAGGGGGTAGCAATCAGCCCCAGCATTTT. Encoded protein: CASSQDPGGSNQPQHF.

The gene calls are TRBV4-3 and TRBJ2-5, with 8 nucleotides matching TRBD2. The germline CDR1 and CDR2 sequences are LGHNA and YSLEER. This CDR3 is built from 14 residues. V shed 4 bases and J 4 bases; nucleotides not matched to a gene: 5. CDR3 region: CASSLGGAGETQYF. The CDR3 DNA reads TGCGCCAGCAGCCTCGGGGGGGCCGGAGAGACCCAGTACTTC.

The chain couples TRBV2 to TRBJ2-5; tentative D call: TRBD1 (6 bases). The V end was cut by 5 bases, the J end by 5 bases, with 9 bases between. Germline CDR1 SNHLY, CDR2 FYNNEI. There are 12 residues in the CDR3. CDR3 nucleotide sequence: TGTGCCAGCAGTTCAGGGGTGGAGACCCAGTACTTC. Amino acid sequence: CASSSGVETQYF.

The CDR3 region has the DNA TGTGCCAGCACCTCAATAGGGGGGGCTAACTATGGCTACACCTTC. The encoded protein is CASTSIGGANYGYTF. The chain uses TRBV27 and TRBJ1-2; tentative D call: TRBD1 (6 bases). Germline lookup yields CDR1 MNHEY and CDR2 SMNVEV (reference sequence). This CDR3 is 15 amino acids long. Trimming left V 7 bases short and J 0 bases short, with 15 bases between.

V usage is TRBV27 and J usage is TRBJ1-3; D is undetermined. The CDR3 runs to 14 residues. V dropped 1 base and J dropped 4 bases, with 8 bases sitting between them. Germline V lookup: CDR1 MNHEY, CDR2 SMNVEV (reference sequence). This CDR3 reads CASSLFVPGNTIYF. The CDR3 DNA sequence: TGTGCCAGCAGTTTATTCGTCCCCGGAAACACCATATATTTT.

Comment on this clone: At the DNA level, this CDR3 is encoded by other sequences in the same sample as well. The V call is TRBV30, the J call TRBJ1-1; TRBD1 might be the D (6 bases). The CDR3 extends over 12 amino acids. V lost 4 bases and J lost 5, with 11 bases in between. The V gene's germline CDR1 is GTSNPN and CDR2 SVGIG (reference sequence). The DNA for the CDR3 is TGTGCCTGGACAGGGGCCGGGACTGAAGCTTTCTTT. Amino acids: CAWTGAGTEAFF.

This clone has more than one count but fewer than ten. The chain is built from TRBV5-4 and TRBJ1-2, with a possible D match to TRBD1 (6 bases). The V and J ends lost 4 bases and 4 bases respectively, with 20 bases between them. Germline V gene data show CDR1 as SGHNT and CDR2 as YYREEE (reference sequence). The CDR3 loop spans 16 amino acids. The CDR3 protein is CASSVGRDINSYGYTF. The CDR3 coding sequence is TGTGCCAGCAGCGTGGGCCGGGACATAAATTCCTATGGCTACACCTTC.

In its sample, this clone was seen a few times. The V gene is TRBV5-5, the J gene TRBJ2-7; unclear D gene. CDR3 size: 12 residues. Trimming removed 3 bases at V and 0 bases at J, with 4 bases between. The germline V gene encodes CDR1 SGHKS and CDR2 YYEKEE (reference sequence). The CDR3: CASSSFSYEQYF. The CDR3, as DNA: TGTGCCAGCAGCTCTTTCTCCTACGAGCAGTACTTC.

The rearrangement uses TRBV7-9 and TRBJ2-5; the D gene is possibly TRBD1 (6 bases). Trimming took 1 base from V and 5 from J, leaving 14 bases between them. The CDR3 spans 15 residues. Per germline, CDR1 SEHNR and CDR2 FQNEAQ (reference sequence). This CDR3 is CASSLVGAGVETQYF. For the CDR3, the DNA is TGTGCCAGCAGCTTAGTAGGAGCAGGGGTGGAGACCCAGTACTTC.

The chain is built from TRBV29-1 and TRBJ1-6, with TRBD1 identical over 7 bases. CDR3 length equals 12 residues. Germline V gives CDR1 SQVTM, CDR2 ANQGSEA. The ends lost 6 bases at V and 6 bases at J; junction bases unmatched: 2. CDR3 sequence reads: CSVRDSNSPLHF. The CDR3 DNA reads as TGCAGCGTAAGGGACAGTAATTCACCCCTCCACTTT.

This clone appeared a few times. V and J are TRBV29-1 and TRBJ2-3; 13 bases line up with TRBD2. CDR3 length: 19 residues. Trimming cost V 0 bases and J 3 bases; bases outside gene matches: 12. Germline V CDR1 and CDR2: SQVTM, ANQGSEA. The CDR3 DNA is TGCAGCGTTGAAGATTATACGGTGGGGACTAGCGGGGATACAGATACGCAGTATTTT. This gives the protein CSVEDYTVGTSGDTDTQYF.

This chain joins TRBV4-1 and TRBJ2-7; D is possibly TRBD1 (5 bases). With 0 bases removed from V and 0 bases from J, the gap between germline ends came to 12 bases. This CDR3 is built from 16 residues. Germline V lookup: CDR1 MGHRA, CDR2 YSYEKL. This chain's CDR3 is CASSQETAQISYEQYF. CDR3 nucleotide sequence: TGCGCCAGCAGCCAAGAGACAGCACAAATCTCCTACGAGCAGTACTTC.

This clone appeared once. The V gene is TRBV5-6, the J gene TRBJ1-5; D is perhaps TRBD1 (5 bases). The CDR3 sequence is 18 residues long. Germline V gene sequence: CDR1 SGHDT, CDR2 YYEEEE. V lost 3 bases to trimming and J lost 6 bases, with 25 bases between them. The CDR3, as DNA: TGTGCCAGCAGCTCCTCGCAAATTCTATGGGGGGGGACTCAGCCCCAGCATTTT. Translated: CASSSSQILWGGTQPQHF.

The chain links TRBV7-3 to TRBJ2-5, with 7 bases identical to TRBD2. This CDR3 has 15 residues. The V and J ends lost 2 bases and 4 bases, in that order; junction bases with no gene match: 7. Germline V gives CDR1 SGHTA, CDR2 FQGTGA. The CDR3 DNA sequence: TGTGCCAGCAGCTTAGGGGCAGGGAGGGCAGAGACCCAGTACTTC. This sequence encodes CASSLGAGRAETQYF.

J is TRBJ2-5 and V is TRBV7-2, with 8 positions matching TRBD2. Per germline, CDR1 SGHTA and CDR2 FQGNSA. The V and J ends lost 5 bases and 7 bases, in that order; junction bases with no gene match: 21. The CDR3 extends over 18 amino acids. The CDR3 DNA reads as TGTGCCAGCAGCCGATACCTTCGTGGTAGCGGGGCGGGCGCGACCCAGTACTTC. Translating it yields CASSRYLRGSGAGATQYF.

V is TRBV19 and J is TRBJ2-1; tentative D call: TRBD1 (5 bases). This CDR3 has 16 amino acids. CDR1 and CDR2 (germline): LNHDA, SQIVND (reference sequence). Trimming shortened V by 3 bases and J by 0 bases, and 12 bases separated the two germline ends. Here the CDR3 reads CASSMQGPSSYNEQFF. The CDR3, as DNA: TGTGCCAGTAGTATGCAGGGTCCTAGCTCCTACAATGAGCAGTTCTTC.

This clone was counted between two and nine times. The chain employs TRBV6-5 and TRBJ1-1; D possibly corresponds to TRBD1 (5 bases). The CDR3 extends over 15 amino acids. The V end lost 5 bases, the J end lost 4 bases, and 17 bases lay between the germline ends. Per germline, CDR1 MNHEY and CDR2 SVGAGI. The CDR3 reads CASSRNRRALTEAFF. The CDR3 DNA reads TGTGCCAGCAGTCGAAATCGCAGGGCTCTCACTGAAGCTTTCTTT.